A single sample gave rise to the 2 T cell receptor beta chains below, sequenced in a study of T cells in Graves' hyperthyroidism and ophthalmopathy. Amplified TCR beta CDR3 regions came from RNA transcripts. The study used the HTBI primer set for a first-round RT-PCR of the TCR CDR3. TCRdb analysed the multiplex PCR reads with MiXCR anew, one entry per CDR3 protein. This table holds approximately 320,000 distinct CDR3 sequences, approximately 17% found once. Sequencing was done on a sample of blood. These receptors came from a man aged 30 to 39 with Graves' hyperthyroidism.

This clonotype was seen repeatedly, ten times or more. This chain joins TRBV13 and TRBJ2-3; D is ambiguous. CDR3 size: 14 residues. Trimming pared 1 base from V and 4 bases from J, leaving 9 bases between. Germline CDR1 is PRHDT and CDR2 is FYEKMQ (reference sequence). Written as DNA, the CDR3 is TGTGCCAGCAGCTTAGCCAGGCTCGCAGATACGCAGTATTTT. This encodes CASSLARLADTQYF.

This clonotype has ten or more counts. The chain couples TRBV7-6 to TRBJ2-3; the D gene is possibly TRBD2 (6 bases). There are 15 residues in the CDR3. The V gene's germline CDR1 is SGHVS and CDR2 FNYEAQ. The germline V and J ends were trimmed by 0 bases and 3 bases, with 10 bases remaining between them. CDR3 in DNA: TGTGCCAGCAGCTTAGCAGGAGGGAAGACAGATACGCAGTATTTT. This translates into CASSLAGGKTDTQYF.